The 9 T cell receptor beta chains listed next were all sequenced from one sample in a study of CD8+CD57+ T cells in acquired aplastic anemia. CD8+CD57+ cell expansion had been shown by flow cytometry in patients chosen for sequencing. TCR beta VDJ and CDR3 profiles were obtained from a genomic DNA template. TCRdb re-called the reads through MiXCR, storing one row per CDR3 protein. The repertoire holds 100,000 to 150,000 distinct CDR3 sequences, about 40% seen once, with roughly 2.7% in the top ten. Sequenced input: sorted CD4+, CD8+, or CD8+CD57+ T cells (not recorded which) from PBMCs. Receptors originate from a human donor with aplastic anemia.

This clonotype has at least ten counts. V is TRBV19 and J is TRBJ2-2, with D possibly being TRBD1 (5 bases). The CDR3 runs 14 residues. V lost 5 bases and J 5 bases, leaving 12 bases between the germline ends. Per germline, CDR1 LNHDA and CDR2 SQIVND (reference sequence). Written as DNA, the CDR3 is TGTGCCAGTAGTGCCCAGGGATGGACCGGGGAGCTGTTTTTT. Its translation is CASSAQGWTGELFF.

The J gene is TRBJ1-6, the V gene TRBV11-2, with 8 bases that match TRBD1. Per the germline V gene, CDR1 is SGHAT and CDR2 is FQNNGV. The CDR3 loop spans 14 amino acids. V was clipped by 3 bases and J by 10 bases; unmatched bases: 5. CDR3 loop: CASSLGQVESPLHF. CDR3 in DNA: TGTGCCAGCAGCTTGGGACAGGTGGAATCACCCCTCCACTTT.

This clonotype showed up many times. V gene TRBV5-8 combines with J gene TRBJ2-7; D unresolved. V shed 0 bases and J shed 4 bases, with 14 bases lying between them. The CDR3 is 15 residues long. Germline lookup yields CDR1 SGHTS and CDR2 YDEGEE. The DNA of the CDR3 is TGTGCCAGCAGCTTGGCCCTGGGCCAAGGATACGAGCAGTACTTC. Protein product: CASSLALGQGYEQYF. The full variable domain, with the rest looked up from reference TRBV5-8 and TRBJ2-7, is EAGVTQSPTHLIKTRGQQATLRCSPISGHTSVYWYQQALGLGLQFLLWYDEGEERNRGNFPPRFSGRQFPNYSSELNVNALELEDSALYLCASSLALGQGYEQYFGPGTRLTVT.

This clonotype was counted at least ten times. The V gene is TRBV12-3 or TRBV12-4, the J gene TRBJ2-4; the match to TRBD1 covers 8 bases. Trimming at V came to 6 bases and at J to 0 bases, leaving 4 bases not matched to a gene. The CDR3 runs 15 residues. The CDR3 is CASSRTGSAKNIQYF. The CDR3 coding sequence is TGTGCCAGCAGCCGGACAGGGTCAGCCAAAAACATTCAGTACTTC.

This clonotype appeared many times. The chain links TRBV20-1 to TRBJ1-5; 8 positions agree with TRBD1. The CDR3 covers 14 residues. V shed 5 bases, J shed 1 base, and the junction held 4 bases outside the gene matches. CDR1 DFQATT and CDR2 SNEGSKA come from the germline V gene (reference sequence). CDR3 coding DNA: TGCAGTGCTCCAGACAGGGGAAGCAATCAGCCCCAGCATTTT. This sequence encodes CSAPDRGSNQPQHF.

The V and J genes are TRBV5-6 and TRBJ2-1; TRBD2 matches at 8 bases. This CDR3 comprises 17 residues. Germline-derived CDR1 and CDR2 are SGHDT and YYEEEE. V was clipped by 6 bases and J by 6 bases; unmatched bases: 17. This chain's CDR3 is CASTLSGPGLGLNEQFF. CDR3 nucleotides: TGTGCCAGCACCTTAAGCGGCCCGGGACTAGGACTCAATGAGCAGTTCTTC.

The rearrangement links TRBV20-1 to TRBJ2-7; 7 bases match TRBD1. The germline gives CDR1 DFQATT, CDR2 SNEGSKA (reference sequence). Germline trimming cut 6 bases from V and 4 bases from J; bases unmatched to any gene: 9. This CDR3 is built from 13 residues. CDR3 DNA sequence: TGCAGTGCCAAGGACAGGAAAAATTACGAGCAGTACTTC. Protein sequence: CSAKDRKNYEQYF.

This rearrangement joins TRBV19 to TRBJ1-1; no reliable D call. CDR3 length: 14 residues. V was cut by 3 bases and J by 1 base, with 9 bases left in between. Germline V gene data show CDR1 as LNHDA and CDR2 as SQIVND (reference sequence). CDR3 region: CASSISRKNTEAFF. The CDR3 region has the DNA TGTGCCAGTAGTATCTCCAGAAAGAACACTGAAGCTTTCTTT.

This clonotype was observed at least ten times. The rearrangement joins TRBV7-9 to TRBJ1-5, with D unclear. Looked up from germline, CDR1 is SEHNR and CDR2 is FQNEAQ (reference sequence). Trimming took 5 bases from V and 2 from J, leaving 7 bases between them. The CDR3 is 13 amino acids. This chain's CDR3 is CASSRHGNQPQHF. The CDR3 bases are TGTGCCAGCAGCCGACATGGCAATCAGCCCCAGCATTTT. Variable domain in full (rest from reference TRBV7-9 and TRBJ1-5): DTGVSQNPRHKITKRGQNVTFRCDPISEHNRLYWYRQTLGQGPEFLTYFQNEAQLEKSRLLSDRFSAERPKGSFSTLEIQRTEQGDSAMYLCASSRHGNQPQHFGDGTRLSIL.